The 31 T cell receptor beta chains presented below share a single source sample, sequenced in a study of blood T cells in healthy people across ages. A second PCR of 7 to 11 cycles used a sample-barcoded 5' primer and a J-beta primer mix. In TCRdb, the 5' RACE reads were re-called with MiXCR into one record per CDR3 protein. The data show 870,000 or so distinct CDR3 sequences, 25% to 30% seen once. Source material: blood. The receptors come from a woman older than 75 in good health.

A word on this clonotype: A read error may explain this, as a much larger clone is one base away. The chain couples TRBV7-9 to TRBJ2-1, with D perhaps TRBD1 or TRBD2 (5 bases each). The CDR3 covers 16 residues. The germline CDR1 and CDR2 sequences are SEHNR and FQNEAQ (reference sequence). The V gene lost 8 bases and the J gene lost 13 bases, with 30 bases spanning the gap. CDR3 loop: CASAERGDGIQETQFF. The CDR3 nucleotides are TGTGCCAGCGCTGAAAGAGGGGACGGCATTCAAGAGACCCAGTTCTTC.

This clonotype has ten or more counts. The CDR3, as DNA: TGTGCCAGCAGCGTTGGGACAGGGGGTTTGAGGAATCAGCCCCAGCATTTT. This encodes CASSVGTGGLRNQPQHF. The chain couples TRBV7-2 to TRBJ1-5; 11 bases are shared with TRBD1. Trimming at V came to 5 bases and at J to 4 bases, leaving 10 bases not matched to a gene. CDR1 SGHTA and CDR2 FQGNSA come from the germline V gene. The CDR3 length is 17 residues.

In this sample, this clonotype turned up a few times. The chain couples TRBV24-1 to TRBJ2-3; D not resolved. The CDR3 is 15 residues long. Germline loops: CDR1 KGHDR, CDR2 SFDVKD. V lost 4 bases and J lost 9, with 19 bases in between. The CDR3 DNA sequence: TGTGCCACCAGTGACTCCCGTGGGGAATCCAGCACGCAGTATTTT. It is translated as CATSDSRGESSTQYF.

The rearrangement links TRBV20-1 to TRBJ2-1; 9 bases are a match to TRBD2. Germline loops: CDR1 DFQATT, CDR2 SNEGSKA (reference sequence). Trimming took 5 bases from V and 5 from J; bases not matched to a gene: 7. The CDR3 totals 14 residues. The CDR3 here is CSAARTSANNEQFF. DNA for the CDR3: TGCAGTGCTGCGAGGACTAGCGCCAACAATGAGCAGTTCTTC.

In its sample, this clonotype was seen many times. The gene calls are TRBV20-1 and TRBJ2-3; a weak D match, TRBD2 (5 bases). CDR1 is DFQATT and CDR2 is SNEGSKA in the germline V gene (reference sequence). V was shortened by 6 bases and J by 0 bases, with 16 bases between the two germline ends. The CDR3 totals 15 residues. In nucleotides, the CDR3 is TGCAGTGCCTCCCGGGGAGCACAGAGCACAGATACGCAGTATTTT. Amino acids: CSASRGAQSTDTQYF.

This clonotype was observed many times. The V and J genes are TRBV27 and TRBJ1-2, with 7 nucleotides matching TRBD1. The J segment lost 4 bases and the V segment lost 5 bases, leaving 4 bases of the junction unmatched. This CDR3 spans 13 amino acids. The germline V gene has CDR1 MNHEY and CDR2 SMNVEV (reference sequence). CDR3 sequence (DNA): TGTGCCAGCAGTCCGGACAGGTCCTATGGCTACACCTTC. This encodes CASSPDRSYGYTF.

Turning to this clonotype: One junction end disagrees with the germline gene, perhaps due to a read error. The chain uses TRBV7-2 and TRBJ2-5; D tentatively fits TRBD1 or TRBD2 (5 bases each). Germline assignment: CDR1 SGHTA and CDR2 FQGNSA. The CDR3 runs to 15 residues. CDR3 protein: CAGSARPGRQETQYF. The CDR3 DNA follows: TGTGCCGGCAGCGCCCGTCCGGGGCGGCAAGAGACCCAGTACTTC.

To note about this clonotype: A much more abundant neighbour one base away suggests this may be a read error. The chain couples TRBV20-1 to TRBJ1-2; the D is unclear. The CDR3 totals 11 residues. Germline CDR1 and CDR2: DFQATT and SNEGSKA (reference sequence). V was shortened by 7 bases and J by 8 bases, with 14 bases between the two germline ends. In nucleotides, the CDR3 is TGCAGTGTCGGCGGGGAGGGAGGCTACACCTTC. Its translation is CSVGGEGGYTF.

This clonotype has just a few counts. This sequence may be a read error, since a much larger clone differs from it by one base. J is TRBJ2-4 and V is TRBV6-1; 10 nucleotides match TRBD2. V was pared by 11 bases and J by 13 bases, with 11 bases of the junction left unmatched. The CDR3 spans 12 residues. CDR1 and CDR2 (germline): MNHNS, SASEGT. The CDR3 DNA is TGTGCCGTAGCGGGGGGCACCTACAAGCAGTACTTC. This sequence encodes CAVAGGTYKQYF.

About this clonotype itself: This sequence may be a read error, since a much larger clone differs from it by one base. The chain carries TRBV12-3 or TRBV12-4 and TRBJ2-3; 13 nucleotides agree with TRBD2. J was trimmed by 4 bases and V by 7 bases; bases with no gene match: 11. This CDR3 is 17 amino acids long. DNA for the CDR3: TGTGCCAGCAAACTACAACGGACTAGCGGGGGACCAGATACGCAGTATTTT. It yields the protein CASKLQRTSGGPDTQYF.

This clonotype was seen a handful of times. The chain links TRBV5-1 to TRBJ1-4, with D possibly matching TRBD1 (6 bases). Between the trimmed V and J ends, which lost 1 base and 8 bases, there was a span of 15 bases. This CDR3 has 15 amino acids. Germline V gene sequence: CDR1 SGHRS, CDR2 YFSETQ. CDR3: CASSLLPGADEKLFF. Written as DNA, the CDR3 is TGCGCCAGCAGCTTGTTACCGGGGGCTGACGAAAAACTGTTTTTT. The full variable domain, with the rest looked up from reference TRBV5-1 and TRBJ1-4, is KAGVTQTPRYLIKTRGQQVTLSCSPISGHRSVSWYQQTPGQGLQFLFEYFSETQRNKGNFPGRFSGRQFSNSRSEMNVSTLELGDSALYLCASSLLPGADEKLFFGSGTQLSVL.

About this clonotype: This may stem from a read error, because a much larger clone lies one nucleotide away. The chain couples TRBV4-2 to TRBJ1-4; D not resolved. CDR1 and CDR2 (germline): LGHNA, YNFKEQ. Trimming removed 2 bases at V and 4 bases at J, with 14 bases between. CDR3 length equals 16 residues. CDR3 coding DNA: TGTGCCAGCAGCCAAAAAGGACGGGCGTTTAATGAAAAACTGTTTTTT. It translates to CASSQKGRAFNEKLFF.

The chain carries TRBV7-9 and TRBJ2-2; D is unclear. CDR1 is SEHNR, CDR2 FQNEAQ, per germline (reference sequence). The CDR3 spans 16 residues. The germline V and J ends were trimmed by 2 bases and 2 bases, with 12 bases remaining between them. The CDR3: CASSLSRQFNTGELFF. DNA for the CDR3: TGTGCCAGCAGCTTAAGTCGTCAGTTTAACACCGGGGAGCTGTTTTTT.

A few counts support this clonotype. V gene TRBV30 combines with J gene TRBJ2-7, with D perhaps matching TRBD1 (5 bases). V gave up 3 bases and J gave up 0 bases, with 18 bases separating them. This CDR3 comprises 16 residues. The germline V gene has CDR1 GTSNPN and CDR2 SVGIG (reference sequence). The CDR3 loop is CAWRDWGSPSSYEQYF. As DNA, the CDR3 is TGTGCCTGGAGAGACTGGGGCAGCCCGAGCTCCTACGAGCAGTACTTC.

This clonotype was recorded many times. The chain recombines TRBV27 with TRBJ2-1, with 11 bases fitting TRBD2. This CDR3 comprises 18 residues. The germline CDR1 and CDR2 sequences are MNHEY and SMNVEV (reference sequence). V dropped 2 bases and J dropped 0; count of bases not matched to a gene: 6. The DNA of the CDR3 is TGTGCCAGCAGTTTAGGTCTAGCGGGGGGCAGCTCCTACAATGAGCAGTTCTTC. Its protein is CASSLGLAGGSSYNEQFF.

The chain recombines TRBV20-1 with TRBJ1-2; perhaps TRBD1 as D (5 bases). Trimming shortened V by 2 bases and J by 5 bases, and 30 bases separated the two germline ends. This CDR3 is built from 19 residues. The V gene's germline CDR1 is DFQATT and CDR2 SNEGSKA (reference sequence). The CDR3 sequence is CSARIFSQARPPGGYGYTF. The CDR3 coding sequence is TGCAGTGCTAGAATATTCTCTCAAGCAAGGCCCCCGGGGGGATATGGCTACACCTTC.

This clonotype was seen many times. The chain recombines TRBV3-1 with TRBJ2-5; possibly TRBD1 for D (5 bases). The V gene lost 3 bases and the J gene lost 2 bases, with 7 bases spanning the gap. This CDR3 contains 13 residues. The germline V gene encodes CDR1 LGHDT and CDR2 YNNKEL (reference sequence). CDR3 bases: TGTGCCAGCAGCCATTCAGGGCAAGAGACCCAGTACTTC. This codes for CASSHSGQETQYF.

The V call is TRBV9, the J call TRBJ2-7, with 10 bases fitting TRBD2. V was pared by 0 bases and J by 7 bases, with 10 bases of the junction left unmatched. Germline assignment: CDR1 SGDLS and CDR2 YYNGEE. The length of the CDR3 is 16 residues. CDR3: CASSVGLAGVNNEQYF. Written as DNA, the CDR3 is TGTGCCAGCAGCGTAGGGCTAGCGGGGGTCAACAATGAGCAGTACTTC.

The chain joins TRBV18 to TRBJ1-1; D gene ambiguous. V was cut by 2 bases and J by 1 base, with 11 bases left in between. The germline CDR1 and CDR2 sequences are KGHSH and LQKENI. This CDR3 is 15 amino acids long. In DNA, the CDR3 is TGTGCCAGCTCACCAGGACGGCAGAAGAACACTGAAGCTTTCTTT. Translation: CASSPGRQKNTEAFF.

This clonotype was seen more than once but under ten times. The gene calls are TRBV27 and TRBJ2-1; D ambiguous. The V end lost 2 bases, the J end lost 3 bases, and 26 bases lay between the germline ends. The CDR3 runs to 20 residues. Germline V gives CDR1 MNHEY, CDR2 SMNVEV (reference sequence). The CDR3 sequence is CASSLISKLGIRPVYNEQFF. The CDR3 coding sequence is TGTGCCAGCAGTTTAATTAGTAAGTTAGGGATACGTCCGGTCTACAATGAGCAGTTCTTC.

This clonotype turned up a few times. V gene TRBV3-1 combines with J gene TRBJ1-2, with D unclear. V lost 1 base, J lost 8 bases, and 17 bases lay in between. The CDR3 spans 15 residues. CDR1 is LGHDT and CDR2 is YNNKEL in the germline V gene (reference sequence). The CDR3 is CASSQAQEGAWGYTF. The CDR3 region has the DNA TGTGCCAGCAGCCAAGCCCAGGAAGGCGCGTGGGGCTACACCTTC.

This clonotype showed up just a few times. A much larger clonotype is one base distant, so this may be a read error. The V call is TRBV29-1, the J call TRBJ1-4; D not certain. The germline CDR1 and CDR2 sequences are SQVTM and ANQGSEA. The V and J ends lost 5 bases and 7 bases respectively, with 17 bases between them. The CDR3 is 14 residues long. The CDR3 loop is CSVHIESAPEKLFF. Here the CDR3 DNA reads TGCAGCGTTCACATAGAGAGCGCCCCTGAAAAACTGTTTTTT.

The table lists this clonotype with a few counts. The junction departs from germline at one end; a sequencing error may be responsible. V gene TRBV7-9 combines with J gene TRBJ1-6; D possibly corresponds to TRBD1 (5 bases). The CDR3 extends over 17 amino acids. The germline CDR1 and CDR2 sequences are SEHNR and FQNEAQ (reference sequence). DNA of the CDR3: TGTGCCAGCAGCTTAGGGCCCGGGGGGTTCGGCAATTCACCCCGCCACTTT. Translation: CASSLGPGGFGNSPRHF.

This clonotype has just a few counts. The chain carries TRBV20-1 and TRBJ1-1; D may be TRBD1 (5 bases). The CDR3 runs 14 residues. V shed 7 bases and J shed 1 base, with 16 bases lying between them. Germline V gene data show CDR1 as DFQATT and CDR2 as SNEGSKA (reference sequence). CDR3 sequence reads: CSGGIPLGNTEAFF. The CDR3 region has the DNA TGCAGTGGGGGCATCCCCCTAGGGAACACTGAAGCTTTCTTT.

This clonotype was counted between two and nine times. V usage is TRBV24-1 and J usage is TRBJ2-1; 8 bases map to TRBD1. This CDR3 is built from 16 residues. The V and J ends lost 4 bases and 13 bases, in that order; junction bases with no gene match: 17. The germline V gene encodes CDR1 KGHDR and CDR2 SFDVKD. CDR3 amino acids: CATSDFAAGTGETQFF. In nucleotides, the CDR3 is TGTGCCACCAGTGACTTTGCCGCCGGGACAGGAGAGACCCAGTTCTTC.

This clonotype was detected a few times. Given a much more abundant clone one base away, this may be a read error. The chain uses TRBV5-1 and TRBJ2-5, with a possible D match to TRBD1 (6 bases). The length of the CDR3 is 15 residues. V lost 6 bases and J 0 bases, leaving 15 bases between the germline ends. CDR1 and CDR2 (germline): SGHRS, YFSETQ. This CDR3 is CASNPGQSYQETQYF. The CDR3 region has the DNA TGCGCCAGCAACCCCGGACAGTCGTACCAAGAGACCCAGTACTTC. The full variable domain, in which reference TRBV5-1 and TRBJ2-5 provide the parts outside the CDR3, is KAGVTQTPRYLIKTRGQQVTLSCSPISGHRSVSWYQQTPGQGLQFLFEYFSETQRNKGNFPGRFSGRQFSNSRSEMNVSTLELGDSALYLCASNPGQSYQETQYFGPGTRLLVL.

The chain combines TRBV5-1 with TRBJ2-1, with 7 bases identical to TRBD2. V dropped 4 bases and J dropped 3; count of bases not matched to a gene: 7. The CDR3 sequence is 15 residues long. Germline V lookup: CDR1 SGHRS, CDR2 YFSETQ. The CDR3 protein is CASSGGLGIYNEQFF. Here the CDR3 DNA reads TGCGCCAGCAGCGGAGGACTAGGGATCTACAATGAGCAGTTCTTC.

The chain employs TRBV6-2 or TRBV6-3 and TRBJ1-5; D uncertain. V shed 0 bases and J shed 0 bases, with 9 bases lying between them. Germline assignment: CDR1 MNHEY and CDR2 SVGEGT. The CDR3 spans 16 residues. As DNA, the CDR3 is TGTGCCAGCAGTTACTCGCGAATGTATAGCAATCAGCCCCAGCATTTT. Amino acid sequence: CASSYSRMYSNQPQHF.

This chain connects TRBV7-9 to TRBJ2-2; TRBD1 agrees at 7 bases. Germline CDR1 and CDR2: SEHNR and FQNEAQ (reference sequence). The CDR3 consists of 16 residues. J gave up 1 base and V 5 bases, and 7 bases lay outside the gene matches. For the CDR3, the DNA is TGTGCCAGCAGCCAGACAGGGACGGAGAACACCGGGGAGCTGTTTTTT. Amino acid sequence: CASSQTGTENTGELFF.

In this sample, this clonotype turned up a few times. This may be a read error, as it is one base from a much larger clone. The gene calls are TRBV27 and TRBJ2-1; 9 bases match TRBD2. Germline-derived CDR1 and CDR2 are MNHEY and SMNVEV (reference sequence). The CDR3 consists of 15 residues. The V segment lost 11 bases and the J segment 4 bases; nucleotides outside the gene matches: 12. CDR3 coding DNA: TGTGCCGCCCGGGTGCGGGGGGGGCCTTACAATGAGCAGTTCTTC. This encodes CAARVRGGPYNEQFF.

A remark on this clonotype: A much larger clone differs from this one at a single base, so this may be a read error. The CDR3 here is CATSSESRGIGDGYTF. As DNA, the CDR3 is TGTGCCACCAGCTCGGAGAGTCGGGGAATCGGGGATGGCTACACCTTC. The rearrangement joins TRBV15 to TRBJ1-2; D is unresolved. Germline lookup yields CDR1 LNHNV and CDR2 YYDKDF (reference sequence). The CDR3 is 16 residues long. Between the trimmed V and J ends, which lost 5 bases and 6 bases, there was a span of 22 bases.